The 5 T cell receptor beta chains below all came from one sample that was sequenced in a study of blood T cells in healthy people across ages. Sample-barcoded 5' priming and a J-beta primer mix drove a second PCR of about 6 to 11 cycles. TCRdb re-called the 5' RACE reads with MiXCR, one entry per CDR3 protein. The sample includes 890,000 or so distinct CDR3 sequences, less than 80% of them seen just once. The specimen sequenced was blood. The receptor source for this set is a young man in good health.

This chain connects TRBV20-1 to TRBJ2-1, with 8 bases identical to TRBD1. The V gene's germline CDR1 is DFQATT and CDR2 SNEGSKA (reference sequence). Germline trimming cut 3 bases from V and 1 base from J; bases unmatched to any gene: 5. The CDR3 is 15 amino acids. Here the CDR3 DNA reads TGCAGTGCTAGGGCAGGGGGCCCTTCCTACAATGAGCAGTTCTTC. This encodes CSARAGGPSYNEQFF.

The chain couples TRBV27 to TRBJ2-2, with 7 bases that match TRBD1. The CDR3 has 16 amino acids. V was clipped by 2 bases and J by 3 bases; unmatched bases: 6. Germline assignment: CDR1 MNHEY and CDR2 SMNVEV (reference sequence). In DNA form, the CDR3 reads TGTGCCAGCAGTTTAAAGAGTCAGGGGGACACCGGGGAGCTGTTTTTT. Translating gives CASSLKSQGDTGELFF.

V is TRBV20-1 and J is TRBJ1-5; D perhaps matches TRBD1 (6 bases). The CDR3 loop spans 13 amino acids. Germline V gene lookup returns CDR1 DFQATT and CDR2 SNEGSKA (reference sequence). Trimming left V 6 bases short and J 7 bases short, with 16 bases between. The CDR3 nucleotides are TGCAGTGCAAGACAGGCCCCAGAGCAGCCCCAGCATTTT. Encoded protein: CSARQAPEQPQHF.

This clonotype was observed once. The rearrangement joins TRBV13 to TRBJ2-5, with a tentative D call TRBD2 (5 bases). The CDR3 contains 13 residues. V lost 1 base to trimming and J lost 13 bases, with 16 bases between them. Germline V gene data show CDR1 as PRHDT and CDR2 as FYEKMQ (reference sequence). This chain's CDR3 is CASSLVGAGERYF. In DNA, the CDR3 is TGTGCCAGCAGCTTAGTGGGAGCAGGCGAGCGGTACTTC. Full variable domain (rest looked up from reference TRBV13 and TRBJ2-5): AAGVIQSPRHLIKEKRETATLKCYPIPRHDTVYWYQQGPGQDPQFLISFYEKMQSDKGSIPDRFSAQQFSDYHSELNMSSLELGDSALYFCASSLVGAGERYFGPGTRLLVL.

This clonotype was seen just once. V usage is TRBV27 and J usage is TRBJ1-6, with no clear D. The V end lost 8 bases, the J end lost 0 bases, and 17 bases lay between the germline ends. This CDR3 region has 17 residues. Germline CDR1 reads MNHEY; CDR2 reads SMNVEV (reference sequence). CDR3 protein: CASASFWNPSYNSPLHF. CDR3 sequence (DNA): TGTGCCAGCGCCTCCTTTTGGAATCCCTCCTATAATTCACCCCTCCACTTT.